This T cell receptor beta chain was sequenced in a study of blood T cell repertoires in COVID-19 (dated by TCRdb to about 2020). Regarding the complete study: The collaborator samples originated in the United States, Italy and Spain and spanned the acute and convalescent phases of COVID-19. The material from the prospective study consisted of cDNA or gDNA derived from T cells, B-cell-depleted T cells, or PBMCs. The sample metadata nearly always contained a de-identified subject ID, COVID-19 status, age in years and sex. HLA class I and class II types, where available, came from metadata supplied by the sample provider rather than from assay-based typing. The dataset comprised deeply sampled blood TCRbeta repertoires from subjects exposed to, actively infected with, or recovered from COVID-19. Samples came from the ongoing ImmuneRACE study (first 160 participants) plus 1,254 subjects from 6 global collaborators. A freely available public database, intended as a resource for researchers studying the immune response to SARS-CoV-2, is where the repertoires were released. The paper as a whole reports these results and caveats: The amount of clinical and demographic metadata varied by source and participant and was provided uncurated.

To note about this clone: Its antigen specificity is not known. No much larger clone is present one base from it, and per-base qualities are unavailable.

Each collaborating institution followed its own protocols to collect whole blood in K2EDTA tubes. For TCRbeta analysis, collaborators shipped samples in one of three forms: frozen whole blood, isolated PBMCs, or DNA extracted from either of those sample types. TCRbeta CDR3 regions were amplified from genomic DNA using the immunoSEQ Assay, a bias-controlled multiplex PCR. The paper's data handling went like this. Within the assay, amplification of reference gene primers was used to estimate how many nucleated cells each sample contained. To quantify the absolute abundance of each unique TCRbeta CDR3 rearrangement, sequence reads were collapsed and filtered. For each sample, productive Simpson clonality was calculated by taking the square root of Simpson's diversity index across productive rearrangements. TCRdb re-hosts the immuneACCESS table, in-frame sequences only. Its copies lack some clones; in the studies checked, an unresolved V gene accounts for under half of them, and the cause for the rest is not known. The D gene and trimming were derived from the DNA, and the V and J assignments and clone size from that table. For this sample the table gives fewer than 60,000 clones, of which approximately 85% were detected only once. The ten largest account for 20% to 25% of the sample.

CDR1 and CDR2, looked up from the germline V gene, are KGHSH and LQKENI. From its cysteine to its valine, the CDR3 spans 14 amino acids. The only DNA kept is the CDR3, 42 bases in frame from the first base. Trimming removed 2 bases from V and 7 bases from J, leaving 15 bases between the germline ends. The rearranged chain carries TRBV18 and TRBJ2-7; 5 matching bases give a weak D call of TRBD2. The specimen was peripheral blood. The TCR was taken from a woman older than 75 with acute or convalescent COVID-19. The bases read TGTGCCAGCTCACCAATTGACTATCCTAGTGAGCAGTACGTC. This is translated as CASSPIDYPSEQYV.